This T cell receptor (beta chain) was obtained from a study of radiotherapy plus CTLA-4 blockade in lung cancer. This clone has a single count. Assay: immunoSEQ multiplex PCR; the TCRdb copy retains only in-frame clones and omits some. This sample has over 85,000 clones, with about four fifths found just once. The V segment lost 3 bases and the J segment 3 bases; nucleotides outside the gene matches: 3. The CDR3 has 14 amino acids. Germline V gene lookup returns CDR1 MGHRA and CDR2 YSYEKL. The sequence was obtained from a human donor with non-small cell lung cancer that progressed on radiotherapy plus ipilimumab. The specimen comprised peripheral blood, sampled from a patient treated with radiotherapy plus ipilimumab. J is TRBJ2-7 and V is TRBV4-1, with TRBD1 identical over 9 bases. CDR3 sequence: CASSQRTGVYEQYF. As DNA, the CDR3 is TGCGCCAGCAGCCAGCGGACAGGGGTCTACGAGCAGTACTTC.